The source of this T cell receptor (beta chain) is a study of blood T cell repertoires in COVID-19. Study-wide context: The study drew acute and convalescent COVID-19 samples from the United States, Italy and Spain.

This CDR3 has 15 amino acids. V was pared by 3 bases and J by 3 bases, with 4 bases of the junction left unmatched. Per the germline V gene, CDR1 is LNHDA and CDR2 is SQIVND (reference sequence). In the original processing: Cell counts per sample came from amplifying reference gene primers. Clones were read by immunoSEQ multiplex PCR, and TCRdb kept only the in-frame ones, dropping some. The V and J calls and clone size come from that table; D and trimming were worked out from the DNA. The table shows about 220,000 clones, with over 80% occurring only once. Individuals aged 18 to 89 years were recruited from about two dozen US areas. Donors were grouped by their self-reported clinical history.

The receptor comes from a woman aged 35 to 49 who had recovered from COVID-19. J is TRBJ2-3 and V is TRBV19; 9 bases are shared with TRBD1. Sequencing was done on a sample of PBMCs or T cells enriched from blood (not recorded which). This CDR3 reads CASSIGTGITDTQYF. The CDR3 DNA reads TGTGCCAGTAGTATTGGGACAGGGATTACAGATACGCAGTATTTT.